Below, one T cell receptor beta chain is given with its context. These data belong to a study of cytomegalovirus exposure and HLA in healthy donors. This table comes from immunoSEQ multiplex PCR, and its TCRdb copy is limited to in-frame clones, with some not included. The table records roughly 330,000 clones, 87% of them present only once. The receptor was derived from a woman aged 25 to 39 in good health and CMV-seropositive. The specimen was PBMCs.

CDR3 DNA: TGTGCCAGCAGTTTGATGGGGCAAGAGACCCAGTACTTC. Translated, it gives CASSLMGQETQYF. The rearrangement links TRBV27 to TRBJ2-5; D ambiguous. Germline V gives CDR1 MNHEY, CDR2 SMNVEV (reference sequence). With 3 bases removed from V and 2 bases from J, the gap between germline ends came to 7 bases. This CDR3 spans 13 amino acids.